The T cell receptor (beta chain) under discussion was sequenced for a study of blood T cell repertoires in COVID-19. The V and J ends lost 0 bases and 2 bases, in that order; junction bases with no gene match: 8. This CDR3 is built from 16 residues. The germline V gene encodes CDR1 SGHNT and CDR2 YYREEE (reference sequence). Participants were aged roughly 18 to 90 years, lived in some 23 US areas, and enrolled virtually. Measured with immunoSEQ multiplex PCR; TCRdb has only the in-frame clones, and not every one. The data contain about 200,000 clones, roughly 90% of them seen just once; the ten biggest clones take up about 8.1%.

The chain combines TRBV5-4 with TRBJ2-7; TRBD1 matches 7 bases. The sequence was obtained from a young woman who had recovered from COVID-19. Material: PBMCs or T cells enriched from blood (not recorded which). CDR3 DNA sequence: TGTGCCAGCAGCTTGGGGGTCGGGACAGTTACCTACGAGCAGTACTTC. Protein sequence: CASSLGVGTVTYEQYF.